The present T cell receptor beta chain was sequenced within a study of blood T cell repertoires in COVID-19. Study-wide background: The samples span acute and convalescent COVID-19 from the United States, Italy and Spain. T cells, B-cell-depleted T cells, or PBMCs supplied cDNA or gDNA.

Authors' data handling: Nucleated cell number was recorded as an estimate derived from reference gene primer amplification. Sequencing used immunoSEQ multiplex PCR; TCRdb keeps in-frame clones, though not all of them. The V and J calls and the clone size are those of that table, but D and trimming were determined from the DNA. The sample includes around 250,000 clones, more than 70% of them seen just once. The sequence derives from a man aged 35-49 years with active or convalescent COVID-19. Sequences were obtained from peripheral blood.

The CDR3 DNA follows: TGTGCCAGTAGACCTCACTCCGGGACAGGGGAAAGGGGAAACACCATATATTTT. Its translation is CASRPHSGTGERGNTIYF. The chain employs TRBV19 and TRBJ1-3, with 10 bases fitting TRBD1. The germline V gene encodes CDR1 LNHDA and CDR2 SQIVND (reference sequence). The V segment lost 6 bases and the J segment 4 bases; nucleotides outside the gene matches: 15. The CDR3 is 18 residues long.